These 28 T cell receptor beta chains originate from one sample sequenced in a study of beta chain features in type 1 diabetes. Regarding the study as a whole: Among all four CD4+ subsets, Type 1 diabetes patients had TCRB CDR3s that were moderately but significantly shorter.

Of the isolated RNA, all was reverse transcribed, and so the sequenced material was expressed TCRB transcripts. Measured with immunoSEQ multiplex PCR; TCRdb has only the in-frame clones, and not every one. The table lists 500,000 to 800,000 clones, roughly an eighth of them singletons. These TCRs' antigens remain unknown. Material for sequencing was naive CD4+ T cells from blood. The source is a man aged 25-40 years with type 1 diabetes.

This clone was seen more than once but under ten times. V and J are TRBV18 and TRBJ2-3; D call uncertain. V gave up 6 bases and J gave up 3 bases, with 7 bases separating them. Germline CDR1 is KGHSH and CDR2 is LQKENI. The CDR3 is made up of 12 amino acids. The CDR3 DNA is TGTGCCAGCTCGAGTGCGACAGATACGCAGTATTTT. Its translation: CASSSATDTQYF. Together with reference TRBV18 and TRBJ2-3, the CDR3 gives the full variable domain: NAGVMQNPRHLVRRRGQEARLRCSPMKGHSHVYWYRQLPEEGLKFMVYLQKENIIDESGMPKERFSAEFPKEGPSILRIQQVVRGDSAAYFCASSSATDTQYFGPGTRLTVL.

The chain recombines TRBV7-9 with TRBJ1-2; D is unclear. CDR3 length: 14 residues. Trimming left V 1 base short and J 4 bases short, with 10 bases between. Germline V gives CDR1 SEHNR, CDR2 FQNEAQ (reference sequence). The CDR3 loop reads CASSLVTSGYGYTF. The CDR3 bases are TGTGCCAGCAGCTTAGTTACATCCGGCTATGGCTACACCTTC.

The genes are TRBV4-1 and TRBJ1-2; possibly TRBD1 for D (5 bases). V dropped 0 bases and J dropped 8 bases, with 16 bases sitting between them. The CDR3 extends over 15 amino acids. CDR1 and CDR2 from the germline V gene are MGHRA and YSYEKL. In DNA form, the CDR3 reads TGCGCCAGCAGCCAAGAGGGACTTTTTCGGGTCGGCTACACCTTC. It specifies CASSQEGLFRVGYTF.

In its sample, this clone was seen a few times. CDR3: CAISESRDSDSNQPQHF. In DNA form, the CDR3 reads TGTGCCATCAGTGAGTCGAGAGATTCCGATAGCAATCAGCCCCAGCATTTT. This chain connects TRBV10-3 to TRBJ1-5; no clear D. The CDR3 runs to 17 residues. The germline V gene has CDR1 ENHRY and CDR2 SYGVKD. Trimming stripped 0 bases from V and 0 bases from J, with 12 bases between.

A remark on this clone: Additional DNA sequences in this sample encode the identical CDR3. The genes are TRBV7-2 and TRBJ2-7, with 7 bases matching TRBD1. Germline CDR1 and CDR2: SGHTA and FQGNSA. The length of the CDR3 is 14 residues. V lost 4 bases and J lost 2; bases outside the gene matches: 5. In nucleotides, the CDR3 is TGTGCCAGCAGCTCCTCCGGGACAGCCTACGAGCAGTACTTC. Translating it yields CASSSSGTAYEQYF. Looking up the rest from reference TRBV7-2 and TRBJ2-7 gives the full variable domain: GAGVSQSPSNKVTEKGKDVELRCDPISGHTALYWYRQSLGQGLEFLIYFQGNSAPDKSGLPSDRFSAERTGGSVSTLTIQRTQQEDSAVYLCASSSSGTAYEQYFGPGTRLTVT.

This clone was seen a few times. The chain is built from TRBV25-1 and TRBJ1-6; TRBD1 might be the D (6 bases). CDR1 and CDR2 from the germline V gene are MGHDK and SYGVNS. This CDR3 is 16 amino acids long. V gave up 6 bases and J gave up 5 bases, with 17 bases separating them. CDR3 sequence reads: CASSGGGALDNSPLHF. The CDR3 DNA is TGTGCCAGCAGCGGGGGGGGCGCGCTGGATAATTCACCCCTCCACTTT.

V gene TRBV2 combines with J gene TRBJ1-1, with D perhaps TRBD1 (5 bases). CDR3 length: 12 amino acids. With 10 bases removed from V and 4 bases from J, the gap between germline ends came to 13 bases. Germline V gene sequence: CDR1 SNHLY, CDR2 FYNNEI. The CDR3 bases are TGTGCCACCCAGGGAGGAGTCACTGAAGCTTTCTTT. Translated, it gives CATQGGVTEAFF.

The CDR3 DNA is TGCGCCAGCAGCCCCGGGACAGGTAACACTGAAGCTTTCTTT. Protein sequence: CASSPGTGNTEAFF. V usage is TRBV5-1 and J usage is TRBJ1-1, with TRBD1 matching 8 bases. V shed 4 bases, J shed 2 bases, and the junction held 4 bases outside the gene matches. The CDR3 has 14 residues. CDR1 is SGHRS, CDR2 YFSETQ, per germline. Drawing the rest from reference TRBV5-1 and TRBJ1-1, the complete variable domain is KAGVTQTPRYLIKTRGQQVTLSCSPISGHRSVSWYQQTPGQGLQFLFEYFSETQRNKGNFPGRFSGRQFSNSRSEMNVSTLELGDSALYLCASSPGTGNTEAFFGQGTRLTVV.

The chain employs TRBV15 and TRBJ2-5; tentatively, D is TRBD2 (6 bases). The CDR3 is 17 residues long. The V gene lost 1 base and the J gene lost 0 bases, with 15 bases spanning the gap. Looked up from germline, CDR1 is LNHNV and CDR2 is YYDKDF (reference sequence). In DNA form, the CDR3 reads TGTGCCACCAGCAGAGTTTTCGGGACTGAAGACCAAGAGACCCAGTACTTC. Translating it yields CATSRVFGTEDQETQYF.

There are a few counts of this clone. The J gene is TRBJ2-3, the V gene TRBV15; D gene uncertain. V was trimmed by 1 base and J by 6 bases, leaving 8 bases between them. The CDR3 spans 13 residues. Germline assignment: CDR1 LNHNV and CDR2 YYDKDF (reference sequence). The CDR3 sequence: CATSRVVEDTQYF. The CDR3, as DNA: TGTGCCACCAGCAGAGTGGTAGAGGATACGCAGTATTTT.

This chain's CDR3 is CASRLTGPNTGELFF. The CDR3 DNA follows: TGTGCCAGCAGGTTGACAGGTCCGAACACCGGGGAGCTGTTTTTT. The rearrangement links TRBV6-5 to TRBJ2-2; D possibly corresponds to TRBD1 (6 bases). The CDR3 consists of 15 residues. Trimming shortened V by 6 bases and J by 0 bases, and 11 bases separated the two germline ends. CDR1 is MNHEY, CDR2 SVGAGI, per germline.

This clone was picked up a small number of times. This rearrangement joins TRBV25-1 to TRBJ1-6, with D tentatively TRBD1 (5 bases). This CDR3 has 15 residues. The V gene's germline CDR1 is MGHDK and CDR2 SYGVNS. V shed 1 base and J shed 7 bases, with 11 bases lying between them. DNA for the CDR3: TGTGCCAGCAGTGAATTCGGCAGGGCAAATTCACCCCTCCACTTT. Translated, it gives CASSEFGRANSPLHF.

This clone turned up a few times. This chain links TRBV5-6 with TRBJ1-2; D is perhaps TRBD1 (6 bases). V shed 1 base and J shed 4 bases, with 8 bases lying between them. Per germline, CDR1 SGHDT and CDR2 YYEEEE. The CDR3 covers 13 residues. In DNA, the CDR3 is TGTGCCAGCAGCTTGACAGGGAGCTATGGCTACACCTTC. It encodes CASSLTGSYGYTF.

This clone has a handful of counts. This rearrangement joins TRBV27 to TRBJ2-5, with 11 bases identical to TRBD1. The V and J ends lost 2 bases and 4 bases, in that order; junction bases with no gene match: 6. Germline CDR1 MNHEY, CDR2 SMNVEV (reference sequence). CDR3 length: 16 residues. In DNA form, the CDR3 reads TGTGCCAGCAGTTTACTCCGGACAGGGGGCGCAGAGACCCAGTACTTC. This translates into CASSLLRTGGAETQYF.

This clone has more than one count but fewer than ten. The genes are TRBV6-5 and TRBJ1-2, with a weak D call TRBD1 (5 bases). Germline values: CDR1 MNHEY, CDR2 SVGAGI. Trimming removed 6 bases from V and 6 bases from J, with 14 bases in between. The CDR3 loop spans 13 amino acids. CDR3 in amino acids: CASSGALYDGYTF. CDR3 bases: TGTGCCAGCAGCGGGGCGTTATACGATGGCTACACCTTC.

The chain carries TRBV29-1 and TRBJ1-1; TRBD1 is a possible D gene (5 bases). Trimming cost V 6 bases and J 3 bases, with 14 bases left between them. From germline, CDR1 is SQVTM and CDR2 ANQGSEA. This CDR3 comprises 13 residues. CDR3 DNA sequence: TGCAGCGTCTCGGACAAGCCGCACACTGAAGCTTTCTTT. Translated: CSVSDKPHTEAFF.

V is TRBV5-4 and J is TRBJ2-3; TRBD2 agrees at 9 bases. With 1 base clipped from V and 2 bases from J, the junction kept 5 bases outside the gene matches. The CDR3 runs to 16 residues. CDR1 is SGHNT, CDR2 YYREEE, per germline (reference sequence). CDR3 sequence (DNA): TGTGCCAGCAGCTTGACGACTAGCGGAAACACAGATACGCAGTATTTT. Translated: CASSLTTSGNTDTQYF. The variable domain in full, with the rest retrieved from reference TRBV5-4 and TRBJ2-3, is ETGVTQSPTHLIKTRGQQVTLRCSSQSGHNTVSWYQQALGQGPQFIFQYYREEENGRGNFPPRFSGLQFPNYSSELNVNALELDDSALYLCASSLTTSGNTDTQYFGPGTRLTVL.

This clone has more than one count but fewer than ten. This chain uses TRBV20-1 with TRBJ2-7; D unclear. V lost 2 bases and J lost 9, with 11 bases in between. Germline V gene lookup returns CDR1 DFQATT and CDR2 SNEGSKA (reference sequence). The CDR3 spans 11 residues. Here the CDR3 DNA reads TGCAGTGCTAGACCGGGTACGGTGCAGTACTTC. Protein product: CSARPGTVQYF.

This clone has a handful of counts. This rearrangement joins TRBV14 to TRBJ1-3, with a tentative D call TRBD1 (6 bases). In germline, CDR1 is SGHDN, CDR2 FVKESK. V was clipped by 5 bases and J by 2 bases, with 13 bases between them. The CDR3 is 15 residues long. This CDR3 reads CASSGLGGPGNTIYF. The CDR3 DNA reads TGTGCCAGCAGCGGCCTTGGGGGCCCTGGAAACACCATATATTTT. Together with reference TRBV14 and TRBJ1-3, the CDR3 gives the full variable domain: EAGVTQFPSHSVIEKGQTVTLRCDPISGHDNLYWYRRVMGKEIKFLLHFVKESKQDESGMPNNRFLAERTGGTYSTLKVQPAELEDSGVYFCASSGLGGPGNTIYFGEGSWLTVV.

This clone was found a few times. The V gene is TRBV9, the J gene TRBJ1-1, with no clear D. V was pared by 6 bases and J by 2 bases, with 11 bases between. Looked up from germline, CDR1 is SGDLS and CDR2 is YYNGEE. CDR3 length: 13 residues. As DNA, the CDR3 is TGTGCCAGCACCAATGGGAGTAACACTGAAGCTTTCTTT. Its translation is CASTNGSNTEAFF. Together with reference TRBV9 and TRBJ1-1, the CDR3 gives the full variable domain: DSGVTQTPKHLITATGQRVTLRCSPRSGDLSVYWYQQSLDQGLQFLIQYYNGEERAKGNILERFSAQQFPDLHSELNLSSLELGDSALYFCASTNGSNTEAFFGQGTRLTVV.

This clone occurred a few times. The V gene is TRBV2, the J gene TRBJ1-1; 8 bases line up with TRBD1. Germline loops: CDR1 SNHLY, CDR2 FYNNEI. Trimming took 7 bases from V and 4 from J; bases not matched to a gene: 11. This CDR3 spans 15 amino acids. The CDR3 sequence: CASTLLTGGGTEAFF. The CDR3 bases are TGTGCCAGCACCCTTCTCACAGGGGGAGGCACTGAAGCTTTCTTT.

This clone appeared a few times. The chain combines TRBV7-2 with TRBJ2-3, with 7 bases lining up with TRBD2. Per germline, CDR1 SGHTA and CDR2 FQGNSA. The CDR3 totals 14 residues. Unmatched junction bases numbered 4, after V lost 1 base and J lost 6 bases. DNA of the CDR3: TGTGCCAGCAGCTTAGTGTACGGGGGGGATACGCAGTATTTT. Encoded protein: CASSLVYGGDTQYF.

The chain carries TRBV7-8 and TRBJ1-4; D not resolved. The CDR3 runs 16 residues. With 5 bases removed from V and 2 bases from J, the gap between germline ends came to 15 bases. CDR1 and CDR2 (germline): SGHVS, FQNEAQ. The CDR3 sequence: CASSPSRVNTNEKLFF. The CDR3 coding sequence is TGTGCCAGCAGCCCTTCGCGAGTAAATACTAATGAAAAACTGTTTTTT.

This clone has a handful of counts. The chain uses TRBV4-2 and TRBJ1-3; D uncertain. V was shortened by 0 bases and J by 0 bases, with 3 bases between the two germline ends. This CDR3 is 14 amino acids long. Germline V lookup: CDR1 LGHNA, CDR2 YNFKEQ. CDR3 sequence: CASSQESSGNTIYF. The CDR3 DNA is TGTGCCAGCAGCCAAGAGAGCTCTGGAAACACCATATATTTT.

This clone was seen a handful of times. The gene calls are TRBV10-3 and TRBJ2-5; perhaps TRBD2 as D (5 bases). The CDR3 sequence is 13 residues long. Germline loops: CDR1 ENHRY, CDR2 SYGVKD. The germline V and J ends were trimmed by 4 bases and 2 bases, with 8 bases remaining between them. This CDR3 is CAISGSAQETQYF. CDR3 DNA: TGTGCCATCAGTGGTAGCGCGCAAGAGACCCAGTACTTC.

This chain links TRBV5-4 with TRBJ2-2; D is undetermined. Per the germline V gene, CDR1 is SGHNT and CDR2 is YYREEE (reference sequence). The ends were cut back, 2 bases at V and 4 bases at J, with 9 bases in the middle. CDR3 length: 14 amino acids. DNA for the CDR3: TGTGCCAGCAGCTTTGTCCCTTTCACCGGGGAGCTGTTTTTT. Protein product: CASSFVPFTGELFF. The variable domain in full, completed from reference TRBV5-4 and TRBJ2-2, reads ETGVTQSPTHLIKTRGQQVTLRCSSQSGHNTVSWYQQALGQGPQFIFQYYREEENGRGNFPPRFSGLQFPNYSSELNVNALELDDSALYLCASSFVPFTGELFFGEGSRLTVL.

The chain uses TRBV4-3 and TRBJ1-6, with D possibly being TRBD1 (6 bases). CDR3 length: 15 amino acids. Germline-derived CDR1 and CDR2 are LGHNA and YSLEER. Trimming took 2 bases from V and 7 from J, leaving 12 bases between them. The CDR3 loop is CASSQIYDRNSPLHF. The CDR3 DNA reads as TGCGCCAGCAGCCAAATATACGACAGGAATTCACCCCTCCACTTT.

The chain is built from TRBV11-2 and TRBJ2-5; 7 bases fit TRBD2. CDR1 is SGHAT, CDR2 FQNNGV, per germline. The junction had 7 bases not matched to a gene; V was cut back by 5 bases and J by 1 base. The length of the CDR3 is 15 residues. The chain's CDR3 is CASSRPGGPQETQYF. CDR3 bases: TGTGCCAGCAGCAGACCGGGGGGTCCCCAAGAGACCCAGTACTTC.